This T cell receptor (beta chain) was recorded in a study of CD8 T cells in Susac syndrome. Random hexamers were used to reverse transcribe an amount of about 0.45 to 1 ug RNA. TCRdb ran MiXCR on the immunoSEQ multiplex PCR reads and lists one entry per CDR3 protein. The sample contains 180,000 or so distinct CDR3 sequences, over 85% of which appear only once. Germline V lookup: CDR1 MNHEY, CDR2 SMNVEV (reference sequence). V lost 1 base and J lost 5, with 8 bases in between. CDR3 length: 13 amino acids. Input material: CD4+ T cells from PBMCs. The receptor was isolated from a human donor in good health. The J gene is TRBJ1-1, the V gene TRBV27; D is ambiguous. As DNA, the CDR3 is TGTGCCAGCAGTTTATACCGAGGGACTGAAGCTTTCTTT. Translated: CASSLYRGTEAFF.